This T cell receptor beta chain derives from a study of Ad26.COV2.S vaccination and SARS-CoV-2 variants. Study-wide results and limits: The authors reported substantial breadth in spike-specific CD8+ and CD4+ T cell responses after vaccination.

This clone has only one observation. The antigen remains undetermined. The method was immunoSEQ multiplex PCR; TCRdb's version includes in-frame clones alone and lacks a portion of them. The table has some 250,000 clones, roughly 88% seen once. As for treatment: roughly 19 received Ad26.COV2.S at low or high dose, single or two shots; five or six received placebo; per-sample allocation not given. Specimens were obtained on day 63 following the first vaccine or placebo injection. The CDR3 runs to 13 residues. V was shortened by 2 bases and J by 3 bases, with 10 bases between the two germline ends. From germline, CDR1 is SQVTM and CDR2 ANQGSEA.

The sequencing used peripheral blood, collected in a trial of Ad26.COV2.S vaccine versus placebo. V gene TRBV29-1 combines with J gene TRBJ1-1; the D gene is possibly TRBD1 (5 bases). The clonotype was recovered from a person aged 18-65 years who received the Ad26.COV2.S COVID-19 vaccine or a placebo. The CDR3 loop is CSVEPGYDTEAFF. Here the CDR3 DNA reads TGCAGCGTTGAACCAGGGTATGACACTGAAGCTTTCTTT. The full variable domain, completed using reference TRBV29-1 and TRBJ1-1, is SAVISQKPSRDICQRGTSLTIQCQVDSQVTMMFWYRQQPGQSLTLIATANQGSEATYESGFVIDKFPISRPNLTFSTLTVSNMSPEDSSIYLCSVEPGYDTEAFFGQGTRLTVV.